Listed below are T cell receptor beta chains from one sample, sequenced in a study of T cell changes during pregnancy in multiple sclerosis. The method was immunoSEQ multiplex PCR; TCRdb's version includes in-frame clones alone and lacks a portion of them. The sample shows about 45,000 clones, under 95% of them seen only once. This material consisted of CD8+ T cells from peripheral blood mononuclear cells, taken in the second trimester of pregnancy. All receptors come from a female donor with multiple sclerosis, enrolled in a pregnancy study. The CDR3 runs from the conserved cysteine through the conserved F or W. The order of the fields is J gene, D gene, clone size, V gene, CDR3 DNA, CDR3 protein. The D gene is left open where the match is weak. Some rows have no size entry. The others give once, few or many, or a class for an expanded clone.

>TRBJ1-1|.|.|TRBV6-4
TGTGCCAGCGGAACAGGGCCGAACACTGAAGCTTTCTTT
CASGTGPNTEAFF
>TRBJ2-5|TRBD1|.|TRBV19
TGTGCCAGTAGTATCAACCCAGGGGGCCAAGAGACCCAGTACTTC
CASSINPGGQETQYF
>TRBJ2-7|.|.|TRBV14
TGTGCCAGCAGCCAAGAAACTAGCTCCGAGCAGTACTTC
CASSQETSSEQYF
>TRBJ1-2|.|.|TRBV29-1
TGCAGCGTTGAAAGGGGAATCTATGGCTACACCTTC
CSVERGIYGYTF
>TRBJ2-1|TRBD2|.|TRBV9
TGTGCCAGCAGCCCAGCGGGGTTTCACAATGAGCAGTTCTTC
CASSPAGFHNEQFF
>TRBJ2-6|.|.|TRBV6-1
TGTGCCAGCAGTGAAGCTAGTGGGGCCAACGTCCTGACTTTC
CASSEASGANVLTF
>TRBJ2-3|TRBD1|.|TRBV6-1
TGTGCCAGCAGTGACCTCCCGGGACAGGGGACCACAGATACGCAGTATTTT
CASSDLPGQGTTDTQYF
>TRBJ1-1|.|.|TRBV4-2
TGTGCCAGCAGCCAAGACCCGGAAGCTTTCTTT
CASSQDPEAFF
>TRBJ2-2|.|.|TRBV5-1
TGCGCCAGCAGGGGAGGCGGGGAGCTGTTTTTT
CASRGGGELFF
>TRBJ2-3|TRBD1|.|TRBV4-3
TGCGCCAGCAGCCTCCGGGACAGGACCACCGATACGCAGTATTTT
CASSLRDRTTDTQYF
>TRBJ1-2|.|.|TRBV9
TGTGCCAGCAGCGTAGCTAACAGTCCCAATGGCTACACCTTC
CASSVANSPNGYTF
>TRBJ2-1|.|.|TRBV2
TGTGCCAGCAGTGCCGCGGTGGGGCGGGGGCCCTCCTACAATGAGCAGTTCTTC
CASSAAVGRGPSYNEQFF
>TRBJ1-2|TRBD1|.|TRBV14
TGTGCCAGCAGCCAAGTCGAGGGGGCGTATGGCTACACCTTC
CASSQVEGAYGYTF
>TRBJ2-2|TRBD2|.|TRBV9
TGTGCCAGCAGCGCCAGGACTAGCGGGGTCACCGGGGAGCTGTTTTTT
CASSARTSGVTGELFF
>TRBJ2-1|.|.|TRBV30
TGTGCCTGGAGTGTGGCTGAGCAGTTCTTC
CAWSVAEQFF
>TRBJ2-7|.|.|TRBV4-3
TGCGCCAGCAGCAAAACTGTTGGTTACGAGCAGTACTTC
CASSKTVGYEQYF
>TRBJ2-5|TRBD1|.|TRBV30
TGTGCCTGTTCTTCCTTGGACAGGGCGCAGTACTTC
CACSSLDRAQYF
>TRBJ2-3|TRBD1|.|TRBV6-4
TGTGCCAGCAGTGAAGGGACAGGTGGAGCAGTAGATACGCAGTATTTT
CASSEGTGGAVDTQYF
>TRBJ2-1|TRBD1|.|TRBV7-3
TGTGCCAGCAGCCCTGCGACAGGGTTAGACAATGAGCAGTTCTTC
CASSPATGLDNEQFF
>TRBJ1-2|.|.|TRBV9
TGTGCCAGCAGCAACCCCGGTGTCACTACTCCTTACACCTTC
CASSNPGVTTPYTF
>TRBJ2-3|.|.|TRBV9
TGTGCCAGCAGCCCCAACACAGATACGCAGTATTTT
CASSPNTDTQYF
>TRBJ1-6|.|.|TRBV9
TGTGCCAGCAGCGTAGGTCCATTTTCACCCCTCCACTTT
CASSVGPFSPLHF
>TRBJ1-5|.|.|TRBV21-1
TGTGCCAGCAGCAATCAGGAAACCGGGACAGGGGGCCGATTGCATCAGCCCCAGCATTTT
CASSNQETGTGGRLHQPQHF
>TRBJ1-1|TRBD1|.|TRBV2
TGTGCCACCCAGGGGGTGGGACCTACGGCCACTGAAGCTTTCTTT
CATQGVGPTATEAFF
>TRBJ1-3|.|.|TRBV7-7
TGTGCCAGCAGCTCAGGTTCTGGAAACACCATATATTTT
CASSSGSGNTIYF
>TRBJ1-2|TRBD1|once|TRBV29-1
TGCAGCGTCAAGACAGGGGGTAACTATGGCTACACCTTC
CSVKTGGNYGYTF
>TRBJ2-3|.|.|TRBV7-9
TGTGCCAGCAGGCACAGGGTGTCATCTCCAGATACGCAGTATTTT
CASRHRVSSPDTQYF
>TRBJ2-3|.|.|TRBV11-3
TGTGCCAGCAGCTTAGAAGCGGGTTCTAGCACAGATACGCAGTATTTT
CASSLEAGSSTDTQYF
>TRBJ1-2|TRBD1|.|TRBV9
TGTGCCAGCAGCGTAGCGTGGGACAGCGGCTACACCTTC
CASSVAWDSGYTF
>TRBJ2-1|.|.|TRBV9
TGTGCCAGCAGCGTAGGGGGGGGGCCGTACAATGAGCAGTTCTTC
CASSVGGGPYNEQFF